A selection of T cell receptor beta chains follows, all from one sample in a study of response to subunit inactivated influenza vaccine. Via MiXCR, TCRdb re-called the RT-PCR reads, giving one row per CDR3 protein. The sample records roughly 460,000 distinct CDR3 sequences, 9.5% to 12% being singletons. The sample in question was PBMCs from blood, obtained about 40 days after vaccination. These receptors were obtained from a man aged 45 to 65 who received an inactivated influenza vaccine. Each CDR3 is given without its conserved first and last residue.

TRBV20-1	TRBJ2-2	15	SATKTSGIVWGGELF
TRBV20-1	TRBJ2-7	9	SARGTREQY
TRBV9	TRBJ2-7	11	ASSVGVGYEQY
TRBV15	TRBJ2-6	13	ATSSLRSGANVLT
TRBV20-1	TRBJ2-1	14	SAPSLAGASYNEQF
TRBV15	TRBJ2-1	13	ATRKSAGGLHEQF
TRBV12-3/TRBV12-4	TRBJ2-2	12	ASSLGADTGELF
TRBV12-3/TRBV12-4	TRBJ2-7	15	ASTFRGGFLSSYEQY
TRBV6-5	TRBJ2-7	14	ASSYFRTGPSYEQY
TRBV7-6	TRBJ2-5	10	ASSSLAQTQY
TRBV5-1	TRBJ2-1	12	ASGEPIGTSGNE
TRBV19	TRBJ2-2	12	ASHPDLNTGELF
TRBV7-9	TRBJ2-3	13	ASSSRLAGDRTQY
TRBV28	TRBJ2-2	15	ASSLLAGGDRGRELF
TRBV6-2/TRBV6-3	TRBJ1-1	12	ASSFRGQGPEAF
TRBV20-1	TRBJ2-5	13	SARPDKHLTWAQY
TRBV15	TRBJ2-1	13	ATSRERGDYNEQF
TRBV2	TRBJ2-1	11	ASSSDSYNEQF